One and the same sample provided the 20 T cell receptor beta chains below, sequenced in a study of T cells after yellow fever vaccination. TCRdb processed the 5' RACE reads anew with MiXCR; each CDR3 protein has one entry. There are under 300,000 distinct CDR3 sequences in the sample; approximately 6.8% occur only once, and 0.8% to 1.2% lies in the top ten. Specimen: CD4+ T cells sorted from PBMCs, collected on the day of the yellow fever booster vaccination. These TCRs come from a man aged 30 to 39 who received the YFV17D yellow fever vaccine.

This clonotype showed up just a few times. The rearrangement joins TRBV5-1 to TRBJ2-5; 9 nucleotides align to TRBD2. Germline V gives CDR1 SGHRS, CDR2 YFSETQ. Unmatched junction bases numbered 11, after V lost 1 base and J lost 4 bases. The CDR3 length is 17 residues. The CDR3 protein is CASSLPRREGRGETQYF. CDR3 sequence (DNA): TGCGCCAGCAGCTTGCCACGGCGGGAGGGCCGGGGAGAGACCCAGTACTTC.

This clonotype was counted a few times. V and J are TRBV7-2 and TRBJ2-2; D may be TRBD1 or TRBD2 (6 bases each). The CDR3 runs to 14 residues. CDR1 is SGHTA and CDR2 is FQGNSA in the germline V gene. Trimming cost V 7 bases and J 5 bases, with 14 bases left between them. CDR3 protein: CASTLLGGTGELFF. The CDR3 nucleotides read TGTGCCAGCACCCTCCTAGGGGGGACCGGGGAGCTGTTTTTT.

This clonotype came up a few times. The chain employs TRBV5-5 and TRBJ2-5; TRBD1 might be the D (6 bases). Per germline, CDR1 SGHKS and CDR2 YYEKEE (reference sequence). The length of the CDR3 is 14 residues. Trimming pared 1 base from V and 2 bases from J, leaving 9 bases between. CDR3 sequence reads: CASSLFQGQETQYF. CDR3 nucleotides: TGTGCCAGCAGCTTGTTCCAGGGGCAAGAGACCCAGTACTTC.

CDR3 sequence reads: CASSRRALAGGVVYNEQFF. The DNA of the CDR3 is TGTGCCAGCAGTCGCCGTGCACTAGCGGGAGGGGTCGTCTACAATGAGCAGTTCTTC. V gene TRBV6-2 or TRBV6-3 combines with J gene TRBJ2-1, with 13 bases lining up with TRBD2. V lost 5 bases to trimming and J lost 3 bases; unmatched junction nucleotides: 13. The CDR3 spans 19 residues. From germline, CDR1 is MNHEY and CDR2 SVGEGT.

This clonotype was counted ten times or more. The chain joins TRBV18 to TRBJ2-1; 10 bases are a match to TRBD2. Unmatched junction bases numbered 7, after V lost 3 bases and J lost 5 bases. This CDR3 region has 16 residues. CDR1 and CDR2 (germline): KGHSH, LQKENI. The CDR3, as DNA: TGTGCCAGCTCACCTTCGGGACTAGCGTCCAACAATGAGCAGTTCTTC. Its protein product is CASSPSGLASNNEQFF. Complete variable domain (other parts from reference TRBV18 and TRBJ2-1): NAGVMQNPRHLVRRRGQEARLRCSPMKGHSHVYWYRQLPEEGLKFMVYLQKENIIDESGMPKERFSAEFPKEGPSILRIQQVVRGDSAAYFCASSPSGLASNNEQFFGPGTRLTVL.

This clonotype was seen ten or more times. This chain connects TRBV11-3 to TRBJ2-1; 11 nucleotides align to TRBD2. The CDR3 has 16 amino acids. From germline, CDR1 is SGHNT and CDR2 YENEEA. Losses at the gene ends were 5 bases for V and 5 bases for J; bases not matched to a gene: 8. CDR3 region: CASSATGLAANNEQFF. The CDR3 bases are TGTGCCAGCAGCGCCACGGGACTAGCGGCTAACAATGAGCAGTTCTTC. The whole variable domain, filled in from reference TRBV11-3 and TRBJ2-1, reads EAGVVQSPRYKIIEKKQPVAFWCNPISGHNTLYWYLQNLGQGPELLIRYENEEAVDDSQLPKDRFSAERLKGVDSTLKIQPAELGDSAVYLCASSATGLAANNEQFFGPGTRLTVL.

Many counts were recorded for this clonotype. V gene TRBV3-1 combines with J gene TRBJ2-3; weak D call: TRBD2 (6 bases). This CDR3 region has 11 residues. Germline V gene lookup returns CDR1 LGHDT and CDR2 YNNKEL (reference sequence). V was pared by 2 bases and J by 15 bases, with 12 bases between. In nucleotides, the CDR3 is TGTGCCAGCAGCCAAATGGGGAGGTGCTATTTT. Translation gives CASSQMGRCYF.

This clonotype was detected ten times or more. The gene calls are TRBV14 and TRBJ2-3; TRBD2 might be the D (6 bases). Between the trimmed V and J ends, which lost 5 bases and 7 bases, there was a span of 19 bases. Germline V gene data show CDR1 as SGHDN and CDR2 as FVKESK. CDR3 length: 15 residues. CDR3 amino acids: CASSSGLYPYNTQYF. The CDR3 DNA sequence: TGTGCCAGCAGCTCCGGACTATACCCTTACAATACGCAGTATTTT.

This clonotype was found many times. This rearrangement joins TRBV7-9 to TRBJ2-3; 8 bases are a match to TRBD2. The CDR3 runs 12 residues. The germline V gene encodes CDR1 SEHNR and CDR2 FQNEAQ (reference sequence). V lost 0 bases to trimming and J lost 14 bases; unmatched junction nucleotides: 4. The CDR3 DNA is TGTGCCAGCAGCTTAGCGGGACTAGTTAGGTATTTT. Translated: CASSLAGLVRYF.

This clonotype was recorded many times. The genes are TRBV29-1 and TRBJ2-6; D is unclear. The germline V gene encodes CDR1 SQVTM and CDR2 ANQGSEA. The CDR3 totals 13 residues. V was clipped by 6 bases and J by 2 bases, with 8 bases between them. The CDR3 is CSVGYAGANVLTF. CDR3 nucleotides: TGCAGCGTGGGGTATGCTGGGGCCAACGTCCTGACTTTC.

The chain is built from TRBV15 and TRBJ2-5; 16 bases agree with TRBD2. Germline lookup yields CDR1 LNHNV and CDR2 YYDKDF (reference sequence). This CDR3 contains 18 residues. With 1 base clipped from V and 5 bases from J, the junction kept 7 bases outside the gene matches. The CDR3 loop reads CATSRAGTSGRAGETQYF. In DNA, the CDR3 is TGTGCCACCAGCAGAGCGGGGACTAGCGGGAGGGCCGGGGAGACCCAGTACTTC.

This clonotype was observed a few times. The chain combines TRBV5-1 with TRBJ2-1; D is possibly TRBD2 (6 bases). The CDR3 sequence is 17 residues long. V was clipped by 0 bases and J by 0 bases, with 13 bases between them. CDR1 is SGHRS, CDR2 YFSETQ, per germline. The CDR3 coding sequence is TGCGCCAGCAGCTTGGTGCTATGGGAGGACTCCTACAATGAGCAGTTCTTC. Protein: CASSLVLWEDSYNEQFF.

This clonotype was seen more than once but under ten times. This chain joins TRBV7-9 and TRBJ2-7; D might be TRBD2 (5 bases). Germline V gene sequence: CDR1 SEHNR, CDR2 FQNEAQ (reference sequence). This CDR3 is built from 14 residues. Trimming cost V 5 bases and J 5 bases, with 16 bases left between them. CDR3 sequence reads: CASSPLAGRDEQYF. DNA for the CDR3: TGTGCCAGCAGCCCTCTAGCAGGTCGGGACGAGCAGTACTTC.

This clonotype has ten or more counts. The chain has TRBV18 and TRBJ2-1; 7 bases agree with TRBD2. Germline V CDR1 and CDR2: KGHSH, LQKENI. The CDR3 has 15 residues. Trimming removed 3 bases from V and 1 base from J; junction bases left unmatched: 3. The chain's CDR3 is CASSPQRESYNEQFF. CDR3 bases: TGTGCCAGCTCACCCCAGCGGGAATCCTACAATGAGCAGTTCTTC.

This clonotype has more than one count but fewer than ten. The chain employs TRBV27 and TRBJ2-3; tentative D call: TRBD2 (5 bases). The CDR3 loop spans 16 amino acids. Germline V gene data show CDR1 as MNHEY and CDR2 as SMNVEV (reference sequence). The ends were cut back, 0 bases at V and 0 bases at J, with 10 bases in the middle. CDR3 amino acids: CASSLSIGGSTDTQYF. The DNA of the CDR3 is TGTGCCAGCAGTTTATCTATCGGCGGGAGCACAGATACGCAGTATTTT.

In this sample, this clonotype turned up a few times. The V and J genes are TRBV20-1 and TRBJ1-5, with D maybe TRBD1 (6 bases). CDR3 length: 14 residues. Germline V gene sequence: CDR1 DFQATT, CDR2 SNEGSKA (reference sequence). V lost 0 bases and J lost 7, with 13 bases in between. CDR3 sequence (DNA): TGCAGTGCTAGAGATGACAGGACGGGGCAGCCCCAGCATTTT. This encodes CSARDDRTGQPQHF.

This sequence joins TRBV12-3 or TRBV12-4 and TRBJ2-7; 11 nucleotides agree with TRBD2. Losses at the gene ends were 11 bases for V and 5 bases for J; bases not matched to a gene: 23. The CDR3 consists of 18 residues. CDR3 sequence: CAFSFSRALSGRAHEQYF. The CDR3 DNA sequence: TGTGCCTTCAGTTTTTCCCGCGCCCTTAGCGGGAGGGCTCACGAGCAGTACTTC.

The J gene is TRBJ1-2, the V gene TRBV6-2 or TRBV6-3, with 7 bases that match TRBD1. Germline V gene sequence: CDR1 MNHEY, CDR2 SVGEGT. V shed 7 bases and J 8 bases; nucleotides not matched to a gene: 13. The CDR3 consists of 14 residues. CDR3 sequence: CASKKLQGIVGYTF. The CDR3 DNA sequence: TGTGCCAGCAAAAAGCTACAGGGGATCGTCGGCTACACCTTC.

This clonotype was seen at least ten times. V and J are TRBV28 and TRBJ2-5, with D possibly TRBD1 on 5 matching bases. From germline, CDR1 is MDHEN and CDR2 SYDVKM. The CDR3 runs 14 residues. V was shortened by 9 bases and J by 5 bases, with 19 bases between the two germline ends. The CDR3 is CASMSGIDGETQYF. In nucleotides, the CDR3 is TGTGCCAGTATGTCAGGGATCGACGGGGAGACCCAGTACTTC.

This clonotype showed up many times. The V gene is TRBV10-3, the J gene TRBJ1-3, with a possible D match to TRBD1 (6 bases). The V end lost 6 bases, the J end lost 0 bases, and 6 bases lay between the germline ends. The CDR3 sequence is 13 residues long. The germline CDR1 and CDR2 sequences are ENHRY and SYGVKD. The CDR3 nucleotides read TGTGCCATCAGGGACAGCTCTGGAAACACCATATATTTT. It encodes CAIRDSSGNTIYF.